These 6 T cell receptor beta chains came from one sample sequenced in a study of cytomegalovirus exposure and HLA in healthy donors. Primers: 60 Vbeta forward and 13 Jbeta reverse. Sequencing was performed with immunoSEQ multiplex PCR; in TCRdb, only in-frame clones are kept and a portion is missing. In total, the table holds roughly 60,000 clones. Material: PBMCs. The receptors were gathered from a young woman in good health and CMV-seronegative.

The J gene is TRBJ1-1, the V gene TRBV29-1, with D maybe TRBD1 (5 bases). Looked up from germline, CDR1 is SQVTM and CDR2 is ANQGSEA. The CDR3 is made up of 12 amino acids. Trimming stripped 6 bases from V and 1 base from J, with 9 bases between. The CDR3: CSVVGGNTEAFF. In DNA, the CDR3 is TGCAGCGTAGTCGGGGGGAACACTGAAGCTTTCTTT.

CDR3 loop: CASSITGDEQFF. The CDR3 DNA reads TGTGCCAGTAGTATTACAGGGGATGAGCAGTTCTTC. This chain joins TRBV19 and TRBJ2-1; the match to TRBD1 covers 7 bases. The length of the CDR3 is 12 residues. The V segment lost 3 bases and the J segment 8 bases; nucleotides outside the gene matches: 1. Germline V gene lookup returns CDR1 LNHDA and CDR2 SQIVND (reference sequence).

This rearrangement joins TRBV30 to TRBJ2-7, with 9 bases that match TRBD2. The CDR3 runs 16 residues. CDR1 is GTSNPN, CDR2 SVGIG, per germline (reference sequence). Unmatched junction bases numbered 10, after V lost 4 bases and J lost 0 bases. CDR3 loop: CAWKAGLGLASYEQYF. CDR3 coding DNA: TGTGCCTGGAAGGCAGGACTGGGACTAGCCTCCTACGAGCAGTACTTC. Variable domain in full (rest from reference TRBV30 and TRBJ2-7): SQTIHQWPATLVQPVGSPLSLECTVEGTSNPNLYWYRQAAGRGLQLLFYSVGIGQISSEVPQNLSASRPQDRQFILSSKKLLLSDSGFYLCAWKAGLGLASYEQYFGPGTRLTVT.

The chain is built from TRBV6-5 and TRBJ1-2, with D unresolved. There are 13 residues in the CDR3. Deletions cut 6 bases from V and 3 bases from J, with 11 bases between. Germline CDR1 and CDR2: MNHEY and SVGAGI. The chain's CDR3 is CASRFAADYGYTF. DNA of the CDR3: TGTGCCAGCAGGTTCGCGGCAGACTATGGCTACACCTTC.

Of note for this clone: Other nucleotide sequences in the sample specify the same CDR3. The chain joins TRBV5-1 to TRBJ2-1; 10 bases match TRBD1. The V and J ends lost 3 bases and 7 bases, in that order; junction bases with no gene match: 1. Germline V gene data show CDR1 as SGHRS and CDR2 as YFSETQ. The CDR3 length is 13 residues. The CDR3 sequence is CASSWTGGNEQFF. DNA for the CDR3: TGCGCCAGCAGCTGGACAGGGGGAAATGAGCAGTTCTTC.

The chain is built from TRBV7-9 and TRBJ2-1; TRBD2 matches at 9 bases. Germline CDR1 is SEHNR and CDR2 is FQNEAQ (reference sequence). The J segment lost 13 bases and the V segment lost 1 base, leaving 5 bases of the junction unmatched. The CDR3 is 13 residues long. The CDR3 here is CASSLVGLAGQFF. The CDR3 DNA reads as TGTGCCAGCAGCTTAGTAGGCCTAGCGGGACAGTTCTTC.